The source of this T cell receptor (beta chain) is a study of T-cell memory formation after mild COVID-19. Across the study: TCR clusters were mostly confined to one donor each.

This clonotype was recorded a few times. Its target is not known. TCR alpha and TCR beta cDNA libraries carrying sample barcodes and UMIs were produced by 5'RACE using constant-segment primers. Each CDR3 protein gets one entry after TCRdb re-called the 5' RACE reads with MiXCR. The repertoire holds around 150,000 distinct CDR3 sequences, with roughly 14% as singletons. The study's findings and limits: Mainly in CM and EM were contracting CD4+ clones; CD8+ were in EMRA.

This clonotype was obtained from an adult woman who had mild COVID-19 (a few samples of this study predate the infection). Cell type and time point are not known. The sample comprised PBMCs or a T cell subset sorted from them (not recorded which).

This CDR3 reads CASSLEAGAITEAFF. For the CDR3, the DNA is TGTGCCAGCAGCTTGGAGGCGGGGGCGATCACTGAAGCTTTCTTT. This chain links TRBV5-6 with TRBJ1-1, with a tentative D call TRBD1 (6 bases). The germline V and J ends were trimmed by 0 bases and 4 bases, with 13 bases remaining between them. There are 15 residues in the CDR3. Germline CDR1 SGHDT, CDR2 YYEEEE. Using reference TRBV5-6 and TRBJ1-1 for the parts outside the CDR3, the full variable domain is DAGVTQSPTHLIKTRGQQVTLRCSPKSGHDTVSWYQQALGQGPQFIFQYYEEEERQRGNFPDRFSGHQFPNYSSELNVNALLLGDSALYLCASSLEAGAITEAFFGQGTRLTVV.